The TCR beta chain under discussion was sequenced for a study of PD-1 blockade in classical Hodgkin lymphoma. Overall study: Nivolumab dosing for patients was 3 mg/kg, administered intravenously every 2 weeks.

Repertoires were generated with immunoSEQ multiplex PCR, while TCRdb's copy carries only in-frame clones and drops some. The sample lists 98,000 or so clones; approximately 90% were seen once. The ends were cut back, 1 base at V and 4 bases at J, with 8 bases in the middle. The germline gives CDR1 SGHVS, CDR2 FQNEAQ. The CDR3 runs to 14 residues. Every patient was affected by relapse after autologous stem cell transplantation, while exposure to brentuximab vedotin was not uniform. Sequencing was performed on peripheral blood mononuclear cells (PBMCs), taken before the second cycle of nivolumab. The chain links TRBV7-8 to TRBJ1-5, with D possibly TRBD1 on 6 matching bases. The clonotype originates from a human donor with classical Hodgkin lymphoma. For the CDR3, the DNA is TGTGCCAGCAGCTTAGAGACAGGAAATCAGCCCCAGCATTTT. It is translated as CASSLETGNQPQHF.